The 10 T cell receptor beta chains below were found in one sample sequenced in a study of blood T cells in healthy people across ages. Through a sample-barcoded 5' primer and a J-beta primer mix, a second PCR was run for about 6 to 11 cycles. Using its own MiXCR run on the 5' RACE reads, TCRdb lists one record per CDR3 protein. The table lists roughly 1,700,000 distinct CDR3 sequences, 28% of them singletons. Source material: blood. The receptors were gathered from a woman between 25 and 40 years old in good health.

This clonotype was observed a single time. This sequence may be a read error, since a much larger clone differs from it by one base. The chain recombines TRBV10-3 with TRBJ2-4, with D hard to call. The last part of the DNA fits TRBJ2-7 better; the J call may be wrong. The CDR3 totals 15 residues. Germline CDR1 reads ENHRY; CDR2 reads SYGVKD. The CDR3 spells CAISSRAPGLYEQYF. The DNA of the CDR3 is TGTGCCATCAGCTCCCGAGCGCCGGGCCTCTACGAGCAGTACTTC.

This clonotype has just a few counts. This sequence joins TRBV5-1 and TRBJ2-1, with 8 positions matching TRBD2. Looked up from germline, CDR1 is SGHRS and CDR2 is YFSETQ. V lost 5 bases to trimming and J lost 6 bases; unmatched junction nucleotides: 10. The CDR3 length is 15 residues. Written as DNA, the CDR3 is TGCGCCAGCAGGCAACTAAGCGGGAGTGGCAATGAGCAGTTCTTC. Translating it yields CASRQLSGSGNEQFF.

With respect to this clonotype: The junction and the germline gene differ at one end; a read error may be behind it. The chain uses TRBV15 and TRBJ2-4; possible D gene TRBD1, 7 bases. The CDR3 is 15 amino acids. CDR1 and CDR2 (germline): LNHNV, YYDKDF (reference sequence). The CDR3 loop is CAASRAGQGGDIQYF. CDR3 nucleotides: TGTGCCGCCAGCAGAGCCGGCCAGGGGGGAGACATTCAGTACTTC.

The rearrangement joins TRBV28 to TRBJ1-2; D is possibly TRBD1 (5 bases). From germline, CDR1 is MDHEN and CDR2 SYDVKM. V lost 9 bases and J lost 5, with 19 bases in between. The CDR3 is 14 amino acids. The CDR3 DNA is TGTGCCAGTTCCATCCAGGGTGCCTCTTATGGCTACACCTTC. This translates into CASSIQGASYGYTF.

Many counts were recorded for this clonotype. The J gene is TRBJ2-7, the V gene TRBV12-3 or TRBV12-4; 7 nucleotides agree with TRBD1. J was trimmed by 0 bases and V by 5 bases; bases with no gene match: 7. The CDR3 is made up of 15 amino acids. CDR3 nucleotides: TGTGCCAGCAGTCCCCAATGGGACAGCTCCTACGAGCAGTACTTC. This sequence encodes CASSPQWDSSYEQYF.

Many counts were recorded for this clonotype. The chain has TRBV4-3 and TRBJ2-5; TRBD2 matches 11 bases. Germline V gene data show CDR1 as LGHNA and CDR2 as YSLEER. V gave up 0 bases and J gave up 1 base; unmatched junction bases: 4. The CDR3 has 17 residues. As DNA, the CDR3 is TGCGCCAGCAGCCAAGAAATTGGGACTAGCGGCCAAGAGACCCAGTACTTC. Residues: CASSQEIGTSGQETQYF.

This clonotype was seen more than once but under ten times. Here the CDR3 DNA reads TGTGCCAGCAGGTCGAGAAAAAATAGTAATCAGCCCCAGCATTTT. Translation: CASRSRKNSNQPQHF. The J gene is TRBJ1-5, the V gene TRBV6-1; D is undetermined. The CDR3 spans 15 residues. V gave up 6 bases and J gave up 4 bases, with 16 bases separating them. Germline assignment: CDR1 MNHNS and CDR2 SASEGT.

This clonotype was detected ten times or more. The chain's CDR3 is CAWSVGREETQYF. The DNA for the CDR3 is TGTGCCTGGAGTGTAGGCAGAGAAGAGACCCAGTACTTC. V and J are TRBV30 and TRBJ2-5; D is ambiguous. V shed 0 bases and J shed 3 bases, with 8 bases lying between them. The CDR3 is 13 amino acids. From germline, CDR1 is GTSNPN and CDR2 SVGIG (reference sequence).

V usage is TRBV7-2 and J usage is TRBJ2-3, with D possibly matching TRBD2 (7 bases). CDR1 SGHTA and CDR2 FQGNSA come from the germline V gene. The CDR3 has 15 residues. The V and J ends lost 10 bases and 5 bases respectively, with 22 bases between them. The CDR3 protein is CATTPLGGAGDTQYF. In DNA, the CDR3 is TGTGCCACCACTCCCCTAGGGGGGGCCGGAGATACGCAGTATTTT.

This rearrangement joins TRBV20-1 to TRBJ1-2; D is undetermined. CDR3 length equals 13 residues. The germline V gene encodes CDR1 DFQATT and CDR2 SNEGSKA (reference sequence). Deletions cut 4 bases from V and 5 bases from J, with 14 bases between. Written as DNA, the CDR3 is TGCAGTGCTATTGGAGGCCTTCGGTATGGCTACACCTTC. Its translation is CSAIGGLRYGYTF.